This TCR beta chain was sequenced during a study of T cell changes during pregnancy in multiple sclerosis. Assay: immunoSEQ multiplex PCR; the TCRdb copy retains only in-frame clones and omits some. In the table there are 65,000 or so clones, about 92% of which are singletons. Germline V lookup: CDR1 SEHNR, CDR2 FQNEAQ (reference sequence). This CDR3 spans 16 amino acids. V lost 1 base and J 5 bases, leaving 17 bases between the germline ends. This TCR came from a female donor in good health, enrolled as a control in a pregnancy study. This rearrangement joins TRBV7-9 to TRBJ1-2, with D possibly being TRBD1 (5 bases). The sequencing here drew on peripheral blood, taken in the second trimester of pregnancy. The CDR3, as DNA: TGTGCCAGCAGCTTAGTGGGGCAGTCCCTACGGTATGGCTACACCTTC. This codes for CASSLVGQSLRYGYTF.